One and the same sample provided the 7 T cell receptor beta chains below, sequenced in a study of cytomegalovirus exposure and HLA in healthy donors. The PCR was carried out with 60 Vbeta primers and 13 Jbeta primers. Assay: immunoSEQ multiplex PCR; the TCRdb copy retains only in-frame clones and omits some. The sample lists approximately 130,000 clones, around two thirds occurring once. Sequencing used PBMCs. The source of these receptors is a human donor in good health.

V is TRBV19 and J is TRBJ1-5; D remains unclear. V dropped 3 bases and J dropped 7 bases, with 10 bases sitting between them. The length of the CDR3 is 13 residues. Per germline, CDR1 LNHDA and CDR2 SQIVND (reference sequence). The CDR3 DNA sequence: TGTGCCAGTAGTATTGGTAGAGGCCAGCCCCAGCATTTT. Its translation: CASSIGRGQPQHF.

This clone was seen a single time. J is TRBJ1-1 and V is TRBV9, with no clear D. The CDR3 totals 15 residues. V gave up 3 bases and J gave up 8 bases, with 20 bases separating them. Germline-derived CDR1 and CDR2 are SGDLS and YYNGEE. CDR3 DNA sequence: TGTGCCAGCAGCGAGAGGCCGGGTCTCCCTGGCGAAGCTTTCTTT. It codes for CASSERPGLPGEAFF.

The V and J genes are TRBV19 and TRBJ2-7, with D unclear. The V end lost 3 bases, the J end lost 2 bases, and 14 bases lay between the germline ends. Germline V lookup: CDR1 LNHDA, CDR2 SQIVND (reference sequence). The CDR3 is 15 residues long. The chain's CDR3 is CASSIGPKLAYEQYF. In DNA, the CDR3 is TGTGCCAGTAGTATTGGGCCTAAACTTGCCTACGAGCAGTACTTC. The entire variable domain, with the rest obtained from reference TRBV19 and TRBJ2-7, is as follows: DGGITQSPKYLFRKEGQNVTLSCEQNLNHDAMYWYRQDPGQGLRLIYYSQIVNDFQKGDIAEGYSVSREKKESFPLTVTSAQKNPTAFYLCASSIGPKLAYEQYFGPGTRLTVT.

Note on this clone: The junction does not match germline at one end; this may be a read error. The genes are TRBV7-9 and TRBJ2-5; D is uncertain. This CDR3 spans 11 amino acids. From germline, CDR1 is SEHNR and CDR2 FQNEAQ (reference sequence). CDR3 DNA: TGTTCCAGCAGCTTACTAGAGACCCAGTACTTC. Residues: CSSSLLETQYF.

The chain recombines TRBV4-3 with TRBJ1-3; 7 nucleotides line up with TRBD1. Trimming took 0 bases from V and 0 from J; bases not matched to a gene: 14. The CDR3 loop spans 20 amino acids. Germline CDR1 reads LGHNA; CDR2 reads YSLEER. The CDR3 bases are TGCGCCAGCAGCCAAGATATTAGTCTAGACAGGGACGTCTCTGGAAACACCATATATTTT. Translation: CASSQDISLDRDVSGNTIYF.

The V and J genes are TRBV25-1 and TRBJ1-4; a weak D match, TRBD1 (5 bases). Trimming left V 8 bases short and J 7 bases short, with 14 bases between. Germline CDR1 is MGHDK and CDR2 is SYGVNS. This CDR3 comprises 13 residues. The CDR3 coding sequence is TGTGCCAGCGCTAATCACGGGGGTGAAAAACTGTTTTTT. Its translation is CASANHGGEKLFF.

The chain's CDR3 is CASSQESRGSGNTIYF. The CDR3 DNA sequence: TGTGCCAGCAGCCAAGAAAGCAGGGGCTCTGGAAACACCATATATTTT. V and J are TRBV4-2 and TRBJ1-3; TRBD1 might be the D (6 bases). The germline CDR1 and CDR2 sequences are LGHNA and YNFKEQ. This CDR3 spans 16 amino acids. The V and J ends lost 0 bases and 0 bases respectively, with 9 bases between them.